This paragraph covers one T cell receptor (beta chain) sequence. The antigen is not known. These data originate in a study of graft-versus-host responses after intestinal transplantation. Looking at the study overall: Following induction with anti-thymocyte globulin, all recipients were given tacrolimus and steroids for two to four years.

The repertoire was sequenced with immunoSEQ multiplex PCR; TCRdb's copy has only in-frame clones and lacks some. The profile shows tens of thousands of clones, approximately 96% of them singletons. With V trimmed by 8 bases and J by 10 bases, 12 bases remained unmatched. CDR3 size: 15 residues. The germline V gene has CDR1 SGHTA and CDR2 FQGNSA. Findings of the study overall: Elevated graft-versus-host to host-versus-graft clonal ratios in allografts were recorded for patients with graft-donor T cell macrochimerism. After transplant, early declines in HvG clones were associated with peak levels of circulating GvH clones. Recipient marrow held GvH clones, some first seen in ileum or blood.

Sequenced here: unstimulated CD8+ T cells sorted from spleen or lymph node cells, sampled before intestinal transplant. The receptor comes from a human donor who received an intestinal transplant. This chain joins TRBV7-2 and TRBJ2-1; TRBD1 aligns across 12 bases. CDR3 amino acids: CASGGSGQGAGEQFF. The CDR3 DNA reads as TGTGCCAGCGGTGGGTCGGGACAGGGGGCAGGCGAGCAGTTCTTC. Supplemented by reference TRBV7-2 and TRBJ2-1, the full variable domain reads GAGVSQSPSNKVTEKGKDVELRCDPISGHTALYWYRQSLGQGLEFLIYFQGNSAPDKSGLPSDRFSAERTGGSVSTLTIQRTQQEDSAVYLCASGGSGQGAGEQFFGPGTRLTVL.